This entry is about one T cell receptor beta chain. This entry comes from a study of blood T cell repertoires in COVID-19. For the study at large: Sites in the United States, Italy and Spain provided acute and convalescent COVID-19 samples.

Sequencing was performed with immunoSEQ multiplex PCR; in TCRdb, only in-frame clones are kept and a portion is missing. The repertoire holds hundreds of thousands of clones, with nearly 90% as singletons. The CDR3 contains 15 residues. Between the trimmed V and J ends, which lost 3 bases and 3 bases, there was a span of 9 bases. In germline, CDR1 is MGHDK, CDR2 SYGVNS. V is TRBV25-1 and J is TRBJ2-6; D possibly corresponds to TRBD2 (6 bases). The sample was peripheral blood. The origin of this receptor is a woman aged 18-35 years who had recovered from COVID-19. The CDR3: CASSEGGSGANVLTF. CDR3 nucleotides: TGTGCCAGCAGTGAGGGGGGAAGTGGGGCCAACGTCCTGACTTTC.